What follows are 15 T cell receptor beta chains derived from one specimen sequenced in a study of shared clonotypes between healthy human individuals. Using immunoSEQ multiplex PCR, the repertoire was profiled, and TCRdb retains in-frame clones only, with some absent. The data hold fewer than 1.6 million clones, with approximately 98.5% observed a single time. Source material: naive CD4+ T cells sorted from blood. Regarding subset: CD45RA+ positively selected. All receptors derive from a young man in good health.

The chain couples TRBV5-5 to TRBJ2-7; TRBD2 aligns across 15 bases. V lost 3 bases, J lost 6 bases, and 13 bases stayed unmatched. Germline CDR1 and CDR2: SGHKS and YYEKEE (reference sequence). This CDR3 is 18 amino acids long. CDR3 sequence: CASSSGLAGGRRVGEQYF. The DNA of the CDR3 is TGTGCCAGCAGCTCGGGACTAGCGGGAGGCCGCCGGGTGGGCGAGCAGTACTTC.

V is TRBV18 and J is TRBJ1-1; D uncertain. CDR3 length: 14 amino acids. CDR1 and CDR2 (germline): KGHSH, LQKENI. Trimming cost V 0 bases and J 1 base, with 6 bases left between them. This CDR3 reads CASSPPAGNTEAFF. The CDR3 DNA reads TGTGCCAGCTCACCACCGGCCGGGAACACTGAAGCTTTCTTT.

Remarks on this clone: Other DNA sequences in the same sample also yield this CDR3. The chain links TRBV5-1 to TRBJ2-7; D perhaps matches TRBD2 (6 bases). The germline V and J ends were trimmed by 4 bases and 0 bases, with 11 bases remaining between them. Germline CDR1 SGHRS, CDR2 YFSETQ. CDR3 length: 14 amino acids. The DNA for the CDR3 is TGCGCCAGCAGCCTCCGGCGGGGCTCCTACGAGCAGTACTTC. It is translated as CASSLRRGSYEQYF.

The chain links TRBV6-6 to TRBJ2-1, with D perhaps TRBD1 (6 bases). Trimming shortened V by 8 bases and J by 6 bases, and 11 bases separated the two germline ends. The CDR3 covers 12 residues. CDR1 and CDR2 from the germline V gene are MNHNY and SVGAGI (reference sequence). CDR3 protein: CASEGEFNEQFF. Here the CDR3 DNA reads TGTGCCAGCGAGGGGGAGTTCAATGAGCAGTTCTTC.

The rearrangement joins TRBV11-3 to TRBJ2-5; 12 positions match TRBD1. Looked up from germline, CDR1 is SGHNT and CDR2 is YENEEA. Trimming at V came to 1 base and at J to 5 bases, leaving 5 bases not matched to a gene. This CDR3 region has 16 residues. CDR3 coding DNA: TGTGCCAGCAGCTTAGGGGGGACAGGGGGCGCTGAGACCCAGTACTTC. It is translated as CASSLGGTGGAETQYF.

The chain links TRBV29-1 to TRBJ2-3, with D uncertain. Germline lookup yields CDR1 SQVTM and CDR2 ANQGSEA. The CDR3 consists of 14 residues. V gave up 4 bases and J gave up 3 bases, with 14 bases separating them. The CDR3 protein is CSVGVDGLTDTQYF. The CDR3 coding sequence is TGCAGCGTTGGGGTCGATGGGTTGACAGATACGCAGTATTTT.

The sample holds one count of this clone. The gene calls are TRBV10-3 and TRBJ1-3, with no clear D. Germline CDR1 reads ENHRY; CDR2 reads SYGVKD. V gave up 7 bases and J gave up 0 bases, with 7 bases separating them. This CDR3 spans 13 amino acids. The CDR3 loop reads CAIMTSSGNTIYF. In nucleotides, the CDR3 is TGTGCCATCATGACTAGCTCTGGAAACACCATATATTTT.

CDR3 in amino acids: CASSLAPAETQYF. The CDR3 DNA is TGTGCCAGCAGCTTAGCGCCAGCAGAGACCCAGTACTTC. V usage is TRBV11-1 and J usage is TRBJ2-5; D uncertain. The germline CDR1 and CDR2 sequences are SGHAT and FQDESV (reference sequence). With 0 bases removed from V and 4 bases from J, the gap between germline ends came to 6 bases. The CDR3 sequence is 13 residues long.

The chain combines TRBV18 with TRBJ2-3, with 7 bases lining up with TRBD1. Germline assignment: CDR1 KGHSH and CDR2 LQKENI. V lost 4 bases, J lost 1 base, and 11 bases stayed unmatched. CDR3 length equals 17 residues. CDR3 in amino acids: CASSLTRDSIRTDTQYF. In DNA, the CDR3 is TGTGCCAGCTCACTGACCCGGGACAGTATTCGCACAGATACGCAGTATTTT. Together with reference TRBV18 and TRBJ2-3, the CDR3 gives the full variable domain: NAGVMQNPRHLVRRRGQEARLRCSPMKGHSHVYWYRQLPEEGLKFMVYLQKENIIDESGMPKERFSAEFPKEGPSILRIQQVVRGDSAAYFCASSLTRDSIRTDTQYFGPGTRLTVL.

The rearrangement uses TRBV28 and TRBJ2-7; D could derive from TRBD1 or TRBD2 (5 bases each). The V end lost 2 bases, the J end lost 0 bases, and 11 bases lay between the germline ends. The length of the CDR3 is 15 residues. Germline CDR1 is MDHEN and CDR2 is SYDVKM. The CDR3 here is CASSLLGESSYEQYF. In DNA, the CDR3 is TGTGCCAGCAGTTTACTGGGGGAAAGCTCCTACGAGCAGTACTTC.

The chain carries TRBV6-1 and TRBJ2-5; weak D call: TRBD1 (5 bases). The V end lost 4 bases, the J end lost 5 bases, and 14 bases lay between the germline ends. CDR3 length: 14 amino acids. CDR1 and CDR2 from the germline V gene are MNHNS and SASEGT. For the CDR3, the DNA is TGTGCCAGCAGTGCTAAGGGGCTGGGTGAGACCCAGTACTTC. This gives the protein CASSAKGLGETQYF.

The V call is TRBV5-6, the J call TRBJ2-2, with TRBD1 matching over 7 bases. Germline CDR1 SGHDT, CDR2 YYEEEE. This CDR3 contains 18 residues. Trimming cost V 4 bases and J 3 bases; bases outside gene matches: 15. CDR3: CASSKTGVPFRDTGELFF. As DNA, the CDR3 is TGTGCCAGCAGCAAAACAGGGGTCCCATTCCGCGACACCGGGGAGCTGTTTTTT.

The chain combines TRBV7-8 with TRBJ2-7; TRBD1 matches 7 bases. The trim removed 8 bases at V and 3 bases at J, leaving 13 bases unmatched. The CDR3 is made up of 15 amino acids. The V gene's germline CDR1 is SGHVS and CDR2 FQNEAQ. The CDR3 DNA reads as TGTGCCAGCGGCTACCCGAAGGGACAGAACTACGAGCAGTACTTC. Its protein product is CASGYPKGQNYEQYF. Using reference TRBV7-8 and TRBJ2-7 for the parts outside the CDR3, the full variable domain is GAGVSQSPRYKVAKRGQDVALRCDPISGHVSLFWYQQALGQGPEFLTYFQNEAQLDKSGLPSDRFFAERPEGSVSTLKIQRTQQEDSAVYLCASGYPKGQNYEQYFGPGTRLTVT.

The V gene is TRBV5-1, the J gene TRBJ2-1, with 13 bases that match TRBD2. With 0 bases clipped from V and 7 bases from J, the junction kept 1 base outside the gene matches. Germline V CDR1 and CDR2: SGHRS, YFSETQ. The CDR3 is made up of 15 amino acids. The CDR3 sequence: CASSLATSGRNEQFF. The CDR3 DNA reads TGCGCCAGCAGCTTGGCGACTAGCGGGAGGAATGAGCAGTTCTTC.

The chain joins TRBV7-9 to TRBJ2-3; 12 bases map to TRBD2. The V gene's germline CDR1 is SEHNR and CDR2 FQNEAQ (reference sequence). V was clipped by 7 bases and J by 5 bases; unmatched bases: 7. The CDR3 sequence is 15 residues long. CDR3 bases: TGTGCCAGCACTTCTAGCGGGAGGGCCCAAGATACGCAGTATTTT. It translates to CASTSSGRAQDTQYF. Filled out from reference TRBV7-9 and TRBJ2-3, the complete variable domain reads DTGVSQNPRHKITKRGQNVTFRCDPISEHNRLYWYRQTLGQGPEFLTYFQNEAQLEKSRLLSDRFSAERPKGSFSTLEIQRTEQGDSAMYLCASTSSGRAQDTQYFGPGTRLTVL.